The sequence of this TCR beta chain was determined in a study of T cells in narcolepsy. Study-wide findings and caveats: Autoreactive HCRT-specific and TRIB2-specific clonotypes were marked in same-patient CSF-versus-blood CD4+ comparisons. Some memory CD4+ repertoires had no autoreactive clone sequences.

Only in-frame clones appear in the TCRdb table, and some are missing; sequencing was by immunoSEQ multiplex PCR. The profile shows 36,000 or so clones, around 87% of them singletons. The CDR3 covers 13 residues. The V gene's germline CDR1 is SGDLS and CDR2 YYNGEE. Trimming took off 3 bases at V and 1 base at J, with 7 bases between the two ends. Concerning this clone: The target antigen is unknown.

Sequenced: CD45RA- memory CD4+ T cells from PBMCs. The TCR comes from a human donor with narcolepsy. This chain joins TRBV9 and TRBJ1-1, with D unresolved. The CDR3 loop reads CASSETPNTEAFF. As DNA, the CDR3 is TGTGCCAGCAGCGAAACACCGAACACTGAAGCTTTCTTT.